Described below is a single TCR beta chain sequence and its context. Its target is not known. Via MiXCR, TCRdb re-called the reads, giving one row per CDR3 protein. The sample has about a million distinct CDR3 sequences; about 33% are singletons. Losses at the gene ends were 2 bases for V and 1 base for J; bases not matched to a gene: 5. The CDR3 is 16 amino acids. Germline lookup yields CDR1 MGHRA and CDR2 YSYEKL. The sample is drawn from a study of T cell repertoires in cytomegalovirus infection. The chain combines TRBV4-1 with TRBJ1-5; 7 bases are shared with TRBD1. This clonotype originated in a human donor in good health (CMV status not recorded). Some clones in this sample may be carry-over from other donors' samples. Sequencing was performed on cultured CD8+ T cells from PBMCs, taken from culture after CMV antigen stimulation. The CDR3 protein is CASSQHTGDSNQPQHF. The DNA for the CDR3 is TGCGCCAGCAGCCAACACACAGGGGACAGCAATCAGCCCCAGCATTTT.